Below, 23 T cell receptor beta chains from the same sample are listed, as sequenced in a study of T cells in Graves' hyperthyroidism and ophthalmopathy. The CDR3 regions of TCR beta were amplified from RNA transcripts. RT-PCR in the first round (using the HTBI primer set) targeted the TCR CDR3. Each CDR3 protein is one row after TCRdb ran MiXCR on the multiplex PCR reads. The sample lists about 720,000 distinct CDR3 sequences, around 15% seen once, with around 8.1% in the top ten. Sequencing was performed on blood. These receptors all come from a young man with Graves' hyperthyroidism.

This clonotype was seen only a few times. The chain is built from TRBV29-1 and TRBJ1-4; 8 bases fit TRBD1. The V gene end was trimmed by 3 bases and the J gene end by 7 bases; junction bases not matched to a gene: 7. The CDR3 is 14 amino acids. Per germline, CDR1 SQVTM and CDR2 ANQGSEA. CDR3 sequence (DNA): TGCAGCGTTGAGATCAGGGGGCGCGGTGAAAAACTGTTTTTT. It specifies CSVEIRGRGEKLFF.

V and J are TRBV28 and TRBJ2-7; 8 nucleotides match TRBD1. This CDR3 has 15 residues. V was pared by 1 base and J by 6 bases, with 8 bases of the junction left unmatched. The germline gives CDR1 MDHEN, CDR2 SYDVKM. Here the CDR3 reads CASSLYSGQEGEQYF. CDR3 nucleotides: TGTGCCAGCAGTTTATACTCGGGACAGGAAGGCGAGCAGTACTTC.

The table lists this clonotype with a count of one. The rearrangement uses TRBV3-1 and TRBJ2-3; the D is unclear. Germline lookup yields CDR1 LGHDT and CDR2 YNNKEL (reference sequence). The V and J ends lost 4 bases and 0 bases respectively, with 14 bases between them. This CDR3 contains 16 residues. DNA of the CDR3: TGTGCCAGCAGCCGAAGTGGCGGCTTTAGCACAGATACGCAGTATTTT. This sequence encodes CASSRSGGFSTDTQYF.

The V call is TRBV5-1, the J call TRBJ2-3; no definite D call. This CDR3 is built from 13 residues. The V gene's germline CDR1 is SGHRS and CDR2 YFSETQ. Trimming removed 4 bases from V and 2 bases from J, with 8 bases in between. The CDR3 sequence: CASSRRFTDTQYF. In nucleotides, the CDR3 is TGCGCCAGCAGCCGAAGATTCACAGATACGCAGTATTTT. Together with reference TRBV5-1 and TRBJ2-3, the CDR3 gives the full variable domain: KAGVTQTPRYLIKTRGQQVTLSCSPISGHRSVSWYQQTPGQGLQFLFEYFSETQRNKGNFPGRFSGRQFSNSRSEMNVSTLELGDSALYLCASSRRFTDTQYFGPGTRLTVL.

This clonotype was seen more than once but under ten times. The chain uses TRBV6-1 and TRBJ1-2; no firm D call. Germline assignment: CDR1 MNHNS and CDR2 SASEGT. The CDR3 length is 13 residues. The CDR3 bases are TGTGCGATACAAGTCCCTCAGAGCTATGGCTACACCTTC. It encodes CAIQVPQSYGYTF.

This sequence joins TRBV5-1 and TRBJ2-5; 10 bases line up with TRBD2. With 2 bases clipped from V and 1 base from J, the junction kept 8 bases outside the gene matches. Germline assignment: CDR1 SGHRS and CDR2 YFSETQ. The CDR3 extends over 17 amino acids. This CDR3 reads CASSFFLAGDLQETQYF. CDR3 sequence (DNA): TGCGCCAGCAGCTTTTTCCTAGCGGGAGATCTCCAAGAGACCCAGTACTTC.

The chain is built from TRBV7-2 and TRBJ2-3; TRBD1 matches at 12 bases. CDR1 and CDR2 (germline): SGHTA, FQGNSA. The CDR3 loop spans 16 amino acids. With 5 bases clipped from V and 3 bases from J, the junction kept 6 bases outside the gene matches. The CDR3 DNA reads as TGTGCCAGCAGCGCGTGGGACAGGGGGCAAACAGATACGCAGTATTTT. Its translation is CASSAWDRGQTDTQYF.

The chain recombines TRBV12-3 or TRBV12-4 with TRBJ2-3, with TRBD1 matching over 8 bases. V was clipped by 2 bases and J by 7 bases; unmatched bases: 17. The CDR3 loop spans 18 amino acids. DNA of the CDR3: TGTGCCAGCAGTTTAAGCTTCCGCCCCAGGACAGGGTTGAATACGCAGTATTTT. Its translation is CASSLSFRPRTGLNTQYF.

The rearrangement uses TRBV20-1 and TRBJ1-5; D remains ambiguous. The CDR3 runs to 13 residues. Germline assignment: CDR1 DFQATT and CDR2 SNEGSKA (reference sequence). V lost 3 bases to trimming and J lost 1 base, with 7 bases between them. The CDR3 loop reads CSASSQSNQPQHF. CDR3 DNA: TGCAGTGCTAGTTCGCAGAGCAATCAGCCCCAGCATTTT.

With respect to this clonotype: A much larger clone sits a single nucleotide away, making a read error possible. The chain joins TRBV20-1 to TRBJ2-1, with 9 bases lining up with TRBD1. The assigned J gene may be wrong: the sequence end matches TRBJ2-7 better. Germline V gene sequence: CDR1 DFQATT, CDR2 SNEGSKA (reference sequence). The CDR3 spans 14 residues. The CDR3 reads CSAFPGTGYNEQYF. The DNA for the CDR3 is TGCAGTGCCTTCCCCGGGACAGGGTACAATGAGCAGTACTTC.

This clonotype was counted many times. For the CDR3, the DNA is TGCAGTGCTAGCTGGACAGGGGGAAGCACAGATACGCAGTATTTT. Translation: CSASWTGGSTDTQYF. The chain links TRBV20-1 to TRBJ2-3; 10 nucleotides align to TRBD1. This CDR3 has 15 amino acids. The V gene end was trimmed by 3 bases and the J gene end by 0 bases; junction bases not matched to a gene: 3. CDR1 and CDR2 (germline): DFQATT, SNEGSKA (reference sequence).

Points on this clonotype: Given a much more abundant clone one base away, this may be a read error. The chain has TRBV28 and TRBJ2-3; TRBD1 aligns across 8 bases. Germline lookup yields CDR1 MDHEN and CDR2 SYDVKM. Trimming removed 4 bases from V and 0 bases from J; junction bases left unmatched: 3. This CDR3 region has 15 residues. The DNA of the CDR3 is TGTGCCAGCAGTTCGCGGGACAGGAGCACAGATACGCAGTATTTT. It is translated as CASSSRDRSTDTQYF.

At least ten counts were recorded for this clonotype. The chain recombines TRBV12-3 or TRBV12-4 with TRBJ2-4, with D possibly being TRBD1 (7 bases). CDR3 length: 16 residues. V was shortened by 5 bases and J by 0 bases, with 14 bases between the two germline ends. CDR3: CASSPGDSLAKNIQYF. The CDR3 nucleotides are TGTGCCAGCAGTCCGGGGGACAGTCTAGCCAAAAACATTCAGTACTTC.

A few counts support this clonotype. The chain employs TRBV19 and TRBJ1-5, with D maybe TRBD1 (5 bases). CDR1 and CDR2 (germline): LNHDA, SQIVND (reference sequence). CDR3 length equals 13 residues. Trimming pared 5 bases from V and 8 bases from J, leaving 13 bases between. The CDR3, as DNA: TGTGCCAGTAGTGACCAGGGCCTCAAGCCCCAGCATTTT. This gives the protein CASSDQGLKPQHF.

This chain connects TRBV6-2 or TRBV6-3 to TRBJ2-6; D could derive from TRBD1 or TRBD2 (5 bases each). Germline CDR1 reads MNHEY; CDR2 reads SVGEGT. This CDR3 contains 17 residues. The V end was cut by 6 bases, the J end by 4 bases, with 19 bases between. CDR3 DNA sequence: TGTGCCAGCAGCAGGGACGGAGATTTATTCGGGGCCAACGTCCTGACTTTC. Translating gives CASSRDGDLFGANVLTF.

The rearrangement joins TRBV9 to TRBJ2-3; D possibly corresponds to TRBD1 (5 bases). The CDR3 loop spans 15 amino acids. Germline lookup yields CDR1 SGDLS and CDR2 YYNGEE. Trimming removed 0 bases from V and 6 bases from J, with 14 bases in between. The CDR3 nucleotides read TGTGCCAGCAGCGTAGAAGGGGATCAGAAGGATACGCAGTATTTT. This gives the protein CASSVEGDQKDTQYF.

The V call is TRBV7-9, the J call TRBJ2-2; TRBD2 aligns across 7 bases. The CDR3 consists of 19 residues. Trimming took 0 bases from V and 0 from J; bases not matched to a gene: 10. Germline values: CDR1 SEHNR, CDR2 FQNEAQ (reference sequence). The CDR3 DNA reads TGTGCCAGCAGCTTAGCGTGGCGGGAGAGAGGGCCGAACACCGGGGAGCTGTTTTTT. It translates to CASSLAWRERGPNTGELFF.

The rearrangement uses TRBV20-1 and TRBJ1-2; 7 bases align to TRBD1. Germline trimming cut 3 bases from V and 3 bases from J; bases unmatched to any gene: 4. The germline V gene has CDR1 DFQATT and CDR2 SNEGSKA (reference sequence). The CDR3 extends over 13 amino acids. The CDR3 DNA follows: TGCAGTGCTAGCCCACAGGGGTACTATGGCTACACCTTC. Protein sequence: CSASPQGYYGYTF.

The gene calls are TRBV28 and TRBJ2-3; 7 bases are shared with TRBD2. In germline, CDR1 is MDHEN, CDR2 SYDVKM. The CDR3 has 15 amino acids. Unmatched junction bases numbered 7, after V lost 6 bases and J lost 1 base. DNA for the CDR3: TGTGCCAGCAGCAATGGGCTAGCGGGCACAGATACGCAGTATTTT. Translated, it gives CASSNGLAGTDTQYF.

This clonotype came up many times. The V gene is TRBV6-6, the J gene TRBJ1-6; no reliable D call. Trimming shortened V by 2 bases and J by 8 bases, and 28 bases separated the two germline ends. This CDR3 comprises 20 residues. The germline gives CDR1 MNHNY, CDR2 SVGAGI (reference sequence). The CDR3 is CASSYHVAGDNRYGYSPLHF. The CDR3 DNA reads TGTGCCAGCAGTTACCACGTCGCGGGCGATAACCGGTATGGGTATTCACCCCTCCACTTT.

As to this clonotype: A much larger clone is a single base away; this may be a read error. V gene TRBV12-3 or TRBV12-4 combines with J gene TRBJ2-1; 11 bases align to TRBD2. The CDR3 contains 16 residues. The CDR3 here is CAGSFLAGGRNNEQFF. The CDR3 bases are TGTGCCGGCAGTTTCCTAGCGGGAGGCCGGAACAATGAGCAGTTCTTC.

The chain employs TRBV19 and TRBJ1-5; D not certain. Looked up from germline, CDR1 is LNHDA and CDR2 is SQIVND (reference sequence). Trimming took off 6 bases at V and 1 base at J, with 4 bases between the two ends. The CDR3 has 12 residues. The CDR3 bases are TGTGCCAGTAGGCCGAGCAATCAGCCCCAGCATTTT. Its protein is CASRPSNQPQHF.

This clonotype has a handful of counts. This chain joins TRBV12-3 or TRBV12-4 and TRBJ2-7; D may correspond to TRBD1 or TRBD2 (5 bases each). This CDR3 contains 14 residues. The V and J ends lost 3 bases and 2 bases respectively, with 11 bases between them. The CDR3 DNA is TGTGCCAGCAGTTTCGGGGCGGCTGCCTACGAGCAGTACTTC. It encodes CASSFGAAAYEQYF.